These T cell receptor beta chains were read from a single sample in a study of blood T cell repertoires in COVID-19. TCRdb keeps only in-frame clones here, not all; method: immunoSEQ multiplex PCR. The repertoire holds 90,000 to 120,000 clones, with approximately 81% as singletons. Sequencing was carried out using peripheral blood. Receptors were obtained from a human donor in a cohort sampled during active COVID-19. Each CDR3 is given with its conserved first and last residue. Each record gives: D gene, clone size, J gene, V gene, CDR3 protein, CDR3 DNA. The D gene is left open where the match is weak. Rows may omit the clone size; those that give it use once, few, many or a size class.

d_call: TRBD1; clone_size: -; j_call: TRBJ1-6; v_call: TRBV6-6; cdr3_aa: CASTKTGGVTNSPLHF; cdr3_nt: TGTGCCAGCACCAAAACAGGGGGGGTTACGAATTCACCCCTCCACTTT
d_call: -; clone_size: -; j_call: TRBJ1-2; v_call: TRBV28; cdr3_aa: CASTHGEIDGYTF; cdr3_nt: TGTGCCAGCACCCATGGGGAGATAGATGGCTACACCTTC
d_call: -; clone_size: -; j_call: TRBJ2-3; v_call: TRBV9; cdr3_aa: CASSASPRDTQYF; cdr3_nt: TGTGCCAGCAGCGCTTCTCCGAGGGATACGCAGTATTTT
d_call: -; clone_size: few; j_call: TRBJ2-2; v_call: TRBV29-1; cdr3_aa: CSVEGGRGGHGELFF; cdr3_nt: TGCAGCGTTGAAGGGGGCAGGGGTGGACACGGGGAGCTGTTTTTT
d_call: TRBD2; clone_size: -; j_call: TRBJ2-7; v_call: TRBV6-2/TRBV6-3; cdr3_aa: CASSYPTSGQGEQYF; cdr3_nt: TGTGCCAGCAGTTATCCGACTAGCGGGCAAGGAGAGCAGTACTTC
d_call: -; clone_size: -; j_call: TRBJ2-3; v_call: TRBV3-1/TRBV3-2; cdr3_aa: CASSQARGWGTDTQYF; cdr3_nt: TGTGCCAGCAGCCAAGCTCGAGGGTGGGGCACAGATACGCAGTATTTT
d_call: -; clone_size: -; j_call: TRBJ1-5; v_call: TRBV4-1; cdr3_aa: CASSDKAGGASQPQHF; cdr3_nt: TGCGCCAGCAGCGATAAGGCGGGAGGGGCAAGCCAGCCCCAGCATTTT
d_call: -; clone_size: -; j_call: TRBJ1-1; v_call: TRBV7-9; cdr3_aa: CASSEGHLTEAFF; cdr3_nt: TGTGCCAGCAGCGAGGGACACCTCACTGAAGCTTTCTTT
d_call: TRBD1; clone_size: -; j_call: TRBJ1-1; v_call: TRBV28; cdr3_aa: CAGLRTGDTEAFF; cdr3_nt: TGTGCCGGCCTTAGGACAGGGGACACTGAAGCTTTCTTT
d_call: -; clone_size: once; j_call: TRBJ2-1; v_call: TRBV7-3; cdr3_aa: CASSLKSPDRLSSRWQFF; cdr3_nt: TGTGCCAGCAGCTTAAAATCCCCCGACAGGCTATCTTCCCGTTGGCAGTTCTTC
d_call: TRBD1; clone_size: -; j_call: TRBJ1-5; v_call: TRBV7-9; cdr3_aa: CASSQTGINQPQHF; cdr3_nt: TGTGCCAGCAGCCAGACAGGGATCAATCAGCCCCAGCATTTT
d_call: TRBD1; clone_size: -; j_call: TRBJ2-1; v_call: TRBV30; cdr3_aa: CAWSVRAGGDEQFF; cdr3_nt: TGTGCCTGGAGTGTACGGGCAGGGGGAGATGAGCAGTTCTTC
d_call: -; clone_size: -; j_call: TRBJ1-5; v_call: TRBV7-9; cdr3_aa: CASSLGSGNSNQPQHF; cdr3_nt: TGTGCCAGCAGCTTAGGTTCAGGGAATAGCAATCAGCCCCAGCATTTT
d_call: -; clone_size: -; j_call: TRBJ2-3; v_call: TRBV6-4; cdr3_aa: CASSDSSSFPDTQYF; cdr3_nt: TGTGCCAGCAGTGACTCGAGTTCGTTCCCGGATACGCAGTATTTT
d_call: -; clone_size: -; j_call: TRBJ2-5; v_call: TRBV27; cdr3_aa: CASSRGGPETQYF; cdr3_nt: TGTGCCAGCAGTCGAGGTGGTCCGGAGACCCAGTACTTC
d_call: -; clone_size: -; j_call: TRBJ2-5; v_call: TRBV2; cdr3_aa: CASSEAGGIGSGYKQETQYF; cdr3_nt: TGTGCCAGCAGTGAAGCTGGCGGGATCGGGAGCGGCTATAAACAAGAGACCCAGTACTTC
d_call: TRBD1; clone_size: -; j_call: TRBJ1-4; v_call: TRBV6-6; cdr3_aa: CASSLDRGNEKLFF; cdr3_nt: TGTGCCAGCAGTTTGGACAGGGGTAATGAAAAACTGTTTTTT
d_call: -; clone_size: -; j_call: TRBJ2-2; v_call: TRBV27; cdr3_aa: CASSLLGRNTGELFF; cdr3_nt: TGTGCCAGCAGTTTACTGGGCAGGAACACCGGGGAGCTGTTTTTT
d_call: -; clone_size: -; j_call: TRBJ1-6; v_call: TRBV9; cdr3_aa: CASSVGEVSPLHF; cdr3_nt: TGTGCCAGCAGCGTAGGCGAGGTTTCACCCCTCCACTTT
d_call: -; clone_size: -; j_call: TRBJ1-1; v_call: TRBV5-8; cdr3_aa: CASSQSRGFTEAFF; cdr3_nt: TGTGCCAGCAGCCAGTCCAGGGGATTCACTGAAGCTTTCTTT
d_call: -; clone_size: -; j_call: TRBJ2-5; v_call: TRBV4-1; cdr3_aa: CASSQEGGAGLETQYF; cdr3_nt: TGCGCCAGCAGCCAAGAGGGTGGGGCGGGACTGGAGACCCAGTACTTC
d_call: TRBD1; clone_size: once; j_call: TRBJ2-1; v_call: TRBV14; cdr3_aa: CASSQGTGNEQFF; cdr3_nt: TGTGCCAGCAGCCAAGGGACAGGGAATGAGCAGTTCTTC
d_call: -; clone_size: -; j_call: TRBJ1-2; v_call: TRBV28; cdr3_aa: CASSLGASWTAKPANYGYTF; cdr3_nt: TGTGCCAGCAGTTTAGGAGCATCGTGGACAGCCAAACCCGCCAACTATGGCTACACCTTC
d_call: -; clone_size: -; j_call: TRBJ1-5; v_call: TRBV27; cdr3_aa: CASKTRGTVNNQPQHF; cdr3_nt: TGTGCCAGCAAGACAAGGGGAACGGTAAACAATCAGCCCCAGCATTTT
d_call: -; clone_size: -; j_call: TRBJ1-1; v_call: TRBV30; cdr3_aa: CAWARDTLEAFF; cdr3_nt: TGTGCCTGGGCCCGGGACACGTTAGAAGCTTTCTTT
d_call: TRBD1; clone_size: -; j_call: TRBJ2-3; v_call: TRBV7-2; cdr3_aa: CASSLGSPGQGSHTQYF; cdr3_nt: TGTGCCAGCAGCTTAGGTTCCCCGGGACAGGGTTCACATACGCAGTATTTT
d_call: -; clone_size: -; j_call: TRBJ2-3; v_call: TRBV5-1; cdr3_aa: CASSLGQSTDTQYF; cdr3_nt: TGCGCCAGCAGCTTGGGACAGAGCACAGATACGCAGTATTTT
d_call: -; clone_size: -; j_call: TRBJ1-1; v_call: TRBV7-2; cdr3_aa: CASSLDVFRGMRTEAFF; cdr3_nt: TGTGCCAGCAGCTTAGATGTGTTCAGGGGCATGAGGACTGAAGCTTTCTTT
d_call: -; clone_size: -; j_call: TRBJ1-5; v_call: TRBV6-2/TRBV6-3; cdr3_aa: CASSPDGLTNQPQHF; cdr3_nt: TGTGCCAGCAGTCCCGATGGACTTACCAATCAGCCCCAGCATTTT
d_call: -; clone_size: -; j_call: TRBJ1-1; v_call: TRBV7-3; cdr3_aa: CASSSGQLNTEAFF; cdr3_nt: TGTGCCAGCAGCTCCGGACAACTGAACACTGAAGCTTTCTTT
d_call: TRBD1; clone_size: -; j_call: TRBJ2-7; v_call: TRBV5-1; cdr3_aa: CASSSGQGGYEQYF; cdr3_nt: TGCGCCAGCAGCTCAGGACAGGGGGGGTACGAGCAGTACTTC
d_call: TRBD1; clone_size: -; j_call: TRBJ1-2; v_call: TRBV5-1; cdr3_aa: CASNRQGDGYTF; cdr3_nt: TGCGCCAGCAATCGGCAGGGGGATGGCTACACCTTC
d_call: -; clone_size: -; j_call: TRBJ2-1; v_call: TRBV9; cdr3_aa: CASSVESTTRYNEQFF; cdr3_nt: TGTGCCAGCAGCGTAGAAAGCACCACGAGGTACAATGAGCAGTTCTTC
d_call: TRBD1; clone_size: -; j_call: TRBJ2-7; v_call: TRBV28; cdr3_aa: CASSRTGNSYEQYF; cdr3_nt: TGTGCCAGCAGCAGGACAGGGAACTCCTACGAGCAGTACTTC
d_call: -; clone_size: -; j_call: TRBJ2-3; v_call: TRBV6-4; cdr3_aa: CASSARGADTQYF; cdr3_nt: TGTGCCAGCAGTGCCAGGGGCGCAGATACGCAGTATTTT
d_call: -; clone_size: -; j_call: TRBJ1-1; v_call: TRBV7-2; cdr3_aa: CASSFQGNTEAFF; cdr3_nt: TGTGCCAGCAGCTTTCAGGGGAACACTGAAGCTTTCTTT
d_call: TRBD2; clone_size: -; j_call: TRBJ2-1; v_call: TRBV6-2/TRBV6-3; cdr3_aa: CASSYSPPSGIYNEQFF; cdr3_nt: TGTGCCAGCAGTTACTCGCCCCCTAGCGGGATCTACAATGAGCAGTTCTTC
d_call: -; clone_size: -; j_call: TRBJ2-3; v_call: TRBV28; cdr3_aa: CASTRGGIALDTQYF; cdr3_nt: TGTGCCAGCACCCGGGGCGGGATCGCACTAGATACGCAGTATTTT
d_call: TRBD1; clone_size: -; j_call: TRBJ1-1; v_call: TRBV19; cdr3_aa: CASSPRDRGTEAFF; cdr3_nt: TGTGCCAGTTCTCCCCGGGACAGGGGCACTGAAGCTTTCTTT
d_call: -; clone_size: -; j_call: TRBJ2-1; v_call: TRBV7-2; cdr3_aa: CASSGGTASLSYNEQFF; cdr3_nt: TGTGCCAGCAGCGGAGGGACAGCTAGTCTTTCCTACAATGAGCAGTTCTTC
d_call: -; clone_size: -; j_call: TRBJ1-6; v_call: TRBV12-5; cdr3_aa: CASGDVRLSGTPGRDSPLHF; cdr3_nt: TGTGCTAGTGGTGACGTGCGGTTGTCCGGGACACCAGGTAGGGATTCACCCCTCCACTTT
d_call: TRBD1; clone_size: -; j_call: TRBJ1-3; v_call: TRBV9; cdr3_aa: CASSVGQGASGNTIYF; cdr3_nt: TGTGCCAGCAGCGTAGGGCAGGGGGCTAGTGGAAACACCATATATTTT
d_call: -; clone_size: -; j_call: TRBJ2-1; v_call: TRBV21-1; cdr3_aa: CASSKEQGAGLPFYNEQFF; cdr3_nt: TGTGCCAGCAGCAAAGAGCAGGGGGCCGGATTACCTTTTTACAATGAGCAGTTCTTC
d_call: TRBD2; clone_size: few; j_call: TRBJ2-3; v_call: TRBV7-9; cdr3_aa: CASSLGTSGDTQYF; cdr3_nt: TGTGCCAGCAGCTTAGGGACTAGCGGAGATACGCAGTATTTT
d_call: TRBD2; clone_size: once; j_call: TRBJ2-7; v_call: TRBV5-1; cdr3_aa: CASSGTSGSYEQYF; cdr3_nt: TGCGCCAGCAGCGGGACTAGCGGGAGTTATGAGCAGTACTTC
d_call: TRBD1; clone_size: -; j_call: TRBJ2-3; v_call: TRBV27; cdr3_aa: CASRQGNTDTQYF; cdr3_nt: TGTGCCAGCCGACAGGGTAACACAGATACGCAGTATTTT
d_call: -; clone_size: -; j_call: TRBJ2-3; v_call: TRBV7-2; cdr3_aa: CASAPWGTLGTDTQYF; cdr3_nt: TGTGCCAGCGCCCCCTGGGGGACTTTGGGCACAGATACGCAGTATTTT
d_call: -; clone_size: -; j_call: TRBJ2-1; v_call: TRBV7-6; cdr3_aa: CASSPTTSSYNEQFF; cdr3_nt: TGTGCCAGCAGCCCGACAACCAGCTCCTACAATGAGCAGTTCTTC
d_call: TRBD2; clone_size: -; j_call: TRBJ2-1; v_call: TRBV27; cdr3_aa: CASSLAGQYNEQFF; cdr3_nt: TGTGCCAGCAGTCTAGCGGGACAATACAATGAGCAGTTCTTC
d_call: -; clone_size: few; j_call: TRBJ1-5; v_call: TRBV6-6; cdr3_aa: CASSPLAGTYSNQPQHF; cdr3_nt: TGTGCCAGCAGTCCCCTGGCAGGGACTTATAGCAATCAGCCCCAGCATTTT
d_call: TRBD2; clone_size: -; j_call: TRBJ2-7; v_call: TRBV5-1; cdr3_aa: CATSHQGRGYEQYF; cdr3_nt: TGCGCCACTTCCCATCAAGGGAGGGGTTACGAGCAGTACTTC
d_call: TRBD2; clone_size: -; j_call: TRBJ2-1; v_call: TRBV19; cdr3_aa: CASTPGQRGPNEQFF; cdr3_nt: TGTGCCAGTACCCCAGGGCAGCGGGGGCCCAATGAGCAGTTCTTC
d_call: TRBD1; clone_size: -; j_call: TRBJ2-2; v_call: TRBV9; cdr3_aa: CASSAGGTNTGELFF; cdr3_nt: TGTGCCAGCAGCGCAGGGGGAACGAACACCGGGGAGCTGTTTTTT
d_call: TRBD1; clone_size: -; j_call: TRBJ2-2; v_call: TRBV18; cdr3_aa: CASSKQGLELFF; cdr3_nt: TGTGCCAGCTCAAAACAGGGGCTAGAGCTGTTTTTT
d_call: -; clone_size: -; j_call: TRBJ2-7; v_call: TRBV9; cdr3_aa: CASSVAQGASYEQYF; cdr3_nt: TGTGCCAGCAGCGTAGCCCAGGGCGCTTCCTACGAGCAGTACTTC
d_call: -; clone_size: -; j_call: TRBJ2-5; v_call: TRBV7-2; cdr3_aa: CASSSLAQETQYF; cdr3_nt: TGTGCCAGCAGCTCGCTAGCCCAAGAGACCCAGTACTTC
d_call: -; clone_size: -; j_call: TRBJ1-1; v_call: TRBV3-1/TRBV3-2; cdr3_aa: CASSRTGNTEAFF; cdr3_nt: TGTGCCAGCAGCCGAACAGGAAACACTGAAGCTTTCTTT
d_call: TRBD1; clone_size: -; j_call: TRBJ2-1; v_call: TRBV6-6; cdr3_aa: CASSSGQGGSEQFF; cdr3_nt: TGTGCCAGCAGTTCCGGACAGGGAGGTAGTGAGCAGTTCTTC
d_call: -; clone_size: -; j_call: TRBJ2-1; v_call: TRBV7-9; cdr3_aa: CASSLYSGGPQHEQFF; cdr3_nt: TGTGCCAGCAGCCTCTATAGCGGAGGGCCCCAACATGAGCAGTTCTTC
d_call: -; clone_size: -; j_call: TRBJ2-2; v_call: TRBV10-1; cdr3_aa: CASTLNTGELFF; cdr3_nt: TGCGCCAGCACCCTCAACACCGGGGAGCTGTTTTTT